The subject of this entry is one T cell receptor (beta chain). This entry comes from a study of T cell changes during pregnancy in multiple sclerosis. The table came from immunoSEQ multiplex PCR; TCRdb's copy has only in-frame clones and leaves some out. The repertoire holds roughly 29,000 clones, with around nine tenths as singletons. The CDR3 length is 11 residues. Germline CDR1 SGDLS, CDR2 YYNGEE. V lost 7 bases, J lost 7 bases, and 9 bases lay in between. V and J are TRBV9 and TRBJ2-1, with D perhaps TRBD2 (6 bases). The input for sequencing was CD8+ T cells from peripheral blood mononuclear cells, taken before pregnancy. The clonotype originates from a female donor with multiple sclerosis, enrolled in a pregnancy study. Here the CDR3 DNA reads TGTGCCAGCGGGGGGTCTAATGAGCAGTTCTTC. Residues: CASGGSNEQFF.